This is a list of T cell receptor beta chains from one sample in a study of CD8 T cells in Susac syndrome. A single record per CDR3 protein comes from TCRdb applying MiXCR to the immunoSEQ multiplex PCR reads. The sample lists about 160,000 distinct CDR3 sequences; 93% were seen once. Sequenced material: CD4+ T cells from PBMCs. These receptors were collected from a human donor in good health. Both conserved end residues are part of each CDR3. Fields, in order: J gene, clone size, D gene, V gene, CDR3 protein, CDR3 DNA. The D gene is left open where the match is weak. Not every row has a clone size; where given, it reads once, few, many or a size class.

j_gene: TRBJ2-7; abundance: .; d_gene: TRBD2; v_gene: TRBV5-4; CDR3aa: CASSLGGGGATYEQYF; CDR3nt: TGTGCCAGCAGCTTGGGCGGCGGGGGGGCCACCTACGAGCAGTACTTC
j_gene: TRBJ1-6; abundance: few; d_gene: .; v_gene: TRBV2; CDR3aa: CASSGFSTPLHF; CDR3nt: TGTGCCAGCAGTGGGTTCAGTACACCCCTCCACTTT
j_gene: TRBJ1-2; abundance: .; d_gene: .; v_gene: TRBV5-6; CDR3aa: CASSSPDSVYGYTF; CDR3nt: TGTGCCAGCAGTTCCCCTGACAGCGTCTATGGCTACACCTTC
j_gene: TRBJ1-1; abundance: .; d_gene: TRBD1; v_gene: TRBV5-1; CDR3aa: CASSSGQAGSTEAFF; CDR3nt: TGCGCCAGCAGCTCGGGACAGGCAGGGAGCACTGAAGCTTTCTTT
j_gene: TRBJ1-1; abundance: .; d_gene: TRBD1; v_gene: TRBV4-1; CDR3aa: CASSQDRTGGTEAFF; CDR3nt: TGCGCCAGCAGCCAAGACAGGACAGGGGGCACTGAAGCTTTCTTT
j_gene: TRBJ2-1; abundance: .; d_gene: TRBD2; v_gene: TRBV12-3/TRBV12-4; CDR3aa: CASTTSGSYNEQFF; CDR3nt: TGTGCCAGCACCACTAGCGGATCCTACAATGAGCAGTTCTTC
j_gene: TRBJ2-5; abundance: .; d_gene: .; v_gene: TRBV10-3; CDR3aa: CAISDSQAQETQYF; CDR3nt: TGTGCCATCAGTGATAGTCAGGCCCAAGAGACCCAGTACTTC
j_gene: TRBJ1-4; abundance: .; d_gene: .; v_gene: TRBV4-1; CDR3aa: CASSQDGRGNEKLFF; CDR3nt: TGCGCCAGCAGCCAAGACGGGAGGGGAAATGAAAAACTGTTTTTT
j_gene: TRBJ1-2; abundance: .; d_gene: TRBD1; v_gene: TRBV29-1; CDR3aa: CSVADRAPGGYTF; CDR3nt: TGCAGCGTCGCCGACAGGGCCCCGGGTGGCTACACCTTC
j_gene: TRBJ1-5; abundance: .; d_gene: .; v_gene: TRBV9; CDR3aa: CASSRGGYSNQPQHF; CDR3nt: TGTGCCAGCAGCCGAGGGGGATATAGCAATCAGCCCCAGCATTTT
j_gene: TRBJ2-3; abundance: .; d_gene: .; v_gene: TRBV3-1; CDR3aa: CASSQDSRTQYF; CDR3nt: TGTGCCAGCAGCCAAGATTCTAGGACGCAGTATTTT
j_gene: TRBJ1-2; abundance: .; d_gene: TRBD1; v_gene: TRBV12-3/TRBV12-4; CDR3aa: CASSLGTGNYGYTF; CDR3nt: TGTGCCAGCAGTTTAGGGACAGGGAACTATGGCTACACCTTC
j_gene: TRBJ1-3; abundance: .; d_gene: TRBD1; v_gene: TRBV20-1; CDR3aa: CSAWATGGSGNTIYF; CDR3nt: TGCAGTGCCTGGGCGACAGGGGGCTCTGGAAACACCATATATTTT
j_gene: TRBJ1-6; abundance: .; d_gene: .; v_gene: TRBV6-1; CDR3aa: CASSNVGGSLSSPLHF; CDR3nt: TGTGCCAGCTCGAACGTAGGGGGTTCCCTCTCTTCACCCCTCCACTTT
j_gene: TRBJ1-1; abundance: .; d_gene: .; v_gene: TRBV6-2/TRBV6-3; CDR3aa: CASSYSGRVNTEAFF; CDR3nt: TGTGCCAGCAGTTACTCGGGACGGGTGAACACTGAAGCTTTCTTT
j_gene: TRBJ2-3; abundance: .; d_gene: .; v_gene: TRBV19; CDR3aa: CASSPPGATDTQYF; CDR3nt: TGTGCCAGTAGTCCTCCAGGGGCAACAGATACGCAGTATTTT